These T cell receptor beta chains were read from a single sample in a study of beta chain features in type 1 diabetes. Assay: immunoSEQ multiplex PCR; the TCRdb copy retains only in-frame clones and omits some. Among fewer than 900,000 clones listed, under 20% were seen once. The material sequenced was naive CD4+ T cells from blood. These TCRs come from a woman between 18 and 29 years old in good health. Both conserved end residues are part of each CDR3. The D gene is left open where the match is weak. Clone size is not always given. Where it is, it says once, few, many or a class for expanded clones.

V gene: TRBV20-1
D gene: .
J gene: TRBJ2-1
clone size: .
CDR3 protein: CSARSKVEQFF
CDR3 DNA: TGCAGTGCGAGGTCCAAGGTTGAGCAGTTCTTC

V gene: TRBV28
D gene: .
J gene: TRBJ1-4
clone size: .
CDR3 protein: CASRQGILEKLFF
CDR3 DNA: TGTGCCAGCAGGCAGGGGATTTTGGAAAAACTGTTTTTT

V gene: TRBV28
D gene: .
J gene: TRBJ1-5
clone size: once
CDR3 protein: CASISGGYSNQPQHF
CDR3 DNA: TGTGCCAGCATCTCGGGGGGGTATAGCAATCAGCCCCAGCATTTT

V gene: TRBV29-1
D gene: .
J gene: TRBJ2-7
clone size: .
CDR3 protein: CSVGSLSYEQYF
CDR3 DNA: TGCAGCGTTGGGTCTCTAAGCTACGAGCAGTACTTC

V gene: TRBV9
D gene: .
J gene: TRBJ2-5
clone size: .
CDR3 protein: CASSGGTTYQETQYF
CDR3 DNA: TGTGCCAGCAGCGGGGGTACGACTTACCAAGAGACCCAGTACTTC

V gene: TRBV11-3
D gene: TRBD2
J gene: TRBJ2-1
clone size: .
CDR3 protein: CASSGRAGGLYNEQFF
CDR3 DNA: TGTGCCAGCAGCGGACGAGCGGGAGGGCTATACAATGAGCAGTTCTTC

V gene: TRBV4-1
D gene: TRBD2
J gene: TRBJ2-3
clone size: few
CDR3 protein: CASSQDRDPGGITQYF
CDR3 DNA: TGCGCCAGCAGCCAAGATCGGGACCCCGGGGGGATTACGCAGTATTTT

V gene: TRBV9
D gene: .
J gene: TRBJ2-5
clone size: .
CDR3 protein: CASSVDGRSETQYF
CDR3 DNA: TGTGCCAGCAGCGTAGACGGTAGATCGGAGACCCAGTACTTC

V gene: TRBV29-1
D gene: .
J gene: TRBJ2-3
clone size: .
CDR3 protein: CSVGRGPDTQYF
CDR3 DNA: TGCAGCGTTGGGAGGGGTCCAGATACGCAGTATTTT

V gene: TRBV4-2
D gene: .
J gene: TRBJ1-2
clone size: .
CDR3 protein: CASSQHPSLLSNYGYTF
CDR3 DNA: TGTGCCAGCAGCCAACATCCATCGCTACTCAGTAACTATGGCTACACCTTC

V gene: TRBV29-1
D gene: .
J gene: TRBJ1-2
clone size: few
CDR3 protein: CSVPGGVDYYGYTF
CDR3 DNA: TGCAGCGTCCCTGGGGGGGTGGATTACTATGGCTACACCTTC

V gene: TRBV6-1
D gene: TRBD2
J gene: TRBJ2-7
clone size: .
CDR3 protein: CASSTTSGVYEQYF
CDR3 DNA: TGTGCCAGCAGTACGACTAGCGGGGTCTACGAGCAGTACTTC

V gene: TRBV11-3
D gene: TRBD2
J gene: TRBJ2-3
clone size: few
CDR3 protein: CASSTVAGGIMAQYF
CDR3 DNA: TGTGCCAGCAGTACCGTAGCGGGTGGCATAATGGCGCAGTATTTT

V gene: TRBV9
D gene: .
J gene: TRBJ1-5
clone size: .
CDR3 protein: CASSAQDGSNQPQHF
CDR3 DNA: TGTGCCAGCAGCGCGCAGGACGGTAGCAATCAGCCCCAGCATTTT

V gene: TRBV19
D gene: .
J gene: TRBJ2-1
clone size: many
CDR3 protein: CASSTGTGPFNEQFF
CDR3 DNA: TGTGCCAGTAGTACCGGGACGGGACCTTTCAATGAGCAGTTCTTC

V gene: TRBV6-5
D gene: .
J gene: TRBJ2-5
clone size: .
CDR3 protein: CASSYSIYGDWTQYF
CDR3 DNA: TGTGCCAGCAGTTACTCGATTTATGGGGACTGGACCCAGTACTTC

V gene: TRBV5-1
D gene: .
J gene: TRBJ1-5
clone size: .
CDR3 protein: CASSFGGVNQPQHF
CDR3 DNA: TGCGCCAGCAGCTTTGGGGGGGTCAATCAGCCCCAGCATTTT

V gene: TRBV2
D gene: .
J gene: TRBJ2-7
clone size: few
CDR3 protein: CASSHELGGLYEQYF
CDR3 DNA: TGTGCCAGCAGCCATGAACTAGGGGGGCTCTACGAGCAGTACTTC

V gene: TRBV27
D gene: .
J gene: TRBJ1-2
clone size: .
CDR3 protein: CASSLSWEEGGYTF
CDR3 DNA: TGTGCCAGCAGTTTATCCTGGGAGGAGGGTGGCTACACCTTC

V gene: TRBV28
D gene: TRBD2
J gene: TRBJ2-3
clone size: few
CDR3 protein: CASSSPRLAGGTDTQYF
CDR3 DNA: TGTGCCAGCAGTTCGCCGAGACTAGCGGGAGGCACAGATACGCAGTATTTT

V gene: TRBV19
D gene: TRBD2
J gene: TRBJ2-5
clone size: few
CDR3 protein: CASSKTSGRYETQYF
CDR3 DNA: TGTGCCAGTAGTAAGACTAGCGGGAGGTATGAGACCCAGTACTTC

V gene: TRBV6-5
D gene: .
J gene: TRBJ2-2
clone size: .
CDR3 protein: CASSSTGGTGELFF
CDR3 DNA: TGTGCCAGCAGTTCAACAGGCGGTACCGGGGAGCTGTTTTTT

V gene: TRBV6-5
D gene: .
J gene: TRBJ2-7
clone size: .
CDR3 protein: CASSPWKNSYEQYF
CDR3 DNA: TGTGCCAGCAGTCCCTGGAAGAACTCCTACGAGCAGTACTTC

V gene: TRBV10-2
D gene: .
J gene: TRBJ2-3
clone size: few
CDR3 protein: CASSSQGRLYTQYF
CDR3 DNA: TGCGCCAGCAGTTCACAGGGTCGATTGTATACGCAGTATTTT

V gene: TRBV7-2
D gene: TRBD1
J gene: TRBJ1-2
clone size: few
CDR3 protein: CASSPNRQGHGYTF
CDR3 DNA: TGTGCCAGCAGTCCGAACCGACAGGGCCATGGCTACACCTTC

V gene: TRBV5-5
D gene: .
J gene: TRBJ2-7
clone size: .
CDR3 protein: CASSVQGVGEQYF
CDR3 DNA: TGTGCCAGCAGCGTACAGGGCGTGGGCGAGCAGTACTTC

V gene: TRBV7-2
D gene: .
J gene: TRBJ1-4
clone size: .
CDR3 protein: CASSSRGEKLFF
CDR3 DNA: TGTGCCAGCAGCTCCCGCGGTGAAAAACTGTTTTTT

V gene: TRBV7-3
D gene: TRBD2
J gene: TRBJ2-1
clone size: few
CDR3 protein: CASSLWGLRNYNEQFF
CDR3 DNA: TGTGCCAGCAGCCTATGGGGACTAAGGAACTACAATGAGCAGTTCTTC

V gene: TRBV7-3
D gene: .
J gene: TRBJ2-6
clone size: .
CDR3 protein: CASSPRSGANVLTF
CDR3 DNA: TGTGCCAGCAGCCCACGCTCTGGGGCCAACGTCCTGACTTTC

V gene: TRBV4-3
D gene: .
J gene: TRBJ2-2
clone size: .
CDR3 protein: CASSQGYGNTGELFF
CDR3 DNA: TGCGCCAGCAGCCAAGGGTATGGGAACACCGGGGAGCTGTTTTTT

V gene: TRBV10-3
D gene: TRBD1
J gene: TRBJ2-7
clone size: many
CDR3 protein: CAISPGTGVYEQYF
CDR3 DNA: TGTGCCATCAGTCCCGGGACAGGGGTGTACGAGCAGTACTTC

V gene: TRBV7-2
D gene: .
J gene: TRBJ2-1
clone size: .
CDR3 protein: CASSTRPLALISYNEQFF
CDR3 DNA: TGTGCCAGCAGCACGCGACCCCTAGCGCTGATCTCCTACAATGAGCAGTTCTTC

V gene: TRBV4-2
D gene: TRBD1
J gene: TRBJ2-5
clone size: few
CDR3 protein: CASSQDRGQGETQYF
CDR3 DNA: TGTGCCAGCAGCCAGGACAGGGGGCAAGGAGAGACCCAGTACTTC

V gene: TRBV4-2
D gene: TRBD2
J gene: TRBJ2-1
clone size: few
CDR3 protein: CASSQALAEPYNEQFF
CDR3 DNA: TGTGCCAGCAGCCAGGCACTAGCGGAACCATACAATGAGCAGTTCTTC

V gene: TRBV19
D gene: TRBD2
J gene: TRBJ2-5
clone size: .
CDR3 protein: CASSTWTSGSVTQYF
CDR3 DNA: TGTGCCAGTAGTACCTGGACTAGCGGGAGTGTGACCCAGTACTTC

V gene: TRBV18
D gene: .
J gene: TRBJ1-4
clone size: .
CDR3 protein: CASSPGTTNEKLFF
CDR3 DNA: TGTGCCAGCTCACCGGGGACAACTAATGAAAAACTGTTTTTT

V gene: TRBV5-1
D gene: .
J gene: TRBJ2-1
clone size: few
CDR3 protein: CASSSGTFPNEQFF
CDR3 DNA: TGCGCCAGCAGCTCCGGGACCTTCCCCAATGAGCAGTTCTTC

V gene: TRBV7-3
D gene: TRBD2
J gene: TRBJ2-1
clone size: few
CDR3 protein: CASSYTSGYQHEQFF
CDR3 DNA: TGTGCCAGCAGCTATACTAGCGGGTATCAGCATGAGCAGTTCTTC

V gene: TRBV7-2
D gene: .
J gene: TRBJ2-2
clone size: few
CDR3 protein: CASSLGGNTGELFF
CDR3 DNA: TGTGCCAGCAGCTTAGGGGGAAACACCGGGGAGCTGTTTTTT

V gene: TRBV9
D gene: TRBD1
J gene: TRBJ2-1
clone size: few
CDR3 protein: CASRGTGGFNEQFF
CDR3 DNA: TGTGCCAGCAGAGGGACAGGGGGCTTTAATGAGCAGTTCTTC

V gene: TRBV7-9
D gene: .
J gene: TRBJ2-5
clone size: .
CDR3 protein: CASSARSLGETQYF
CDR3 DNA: TGTGCCAGCAGCGCTCGGAGTTTGGGAGAGACCCAGTACTTC

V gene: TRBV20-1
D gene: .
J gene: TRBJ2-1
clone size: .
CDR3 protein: CSALDNNEQFF
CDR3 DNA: TGCAGTGCTCTGGATAACAATGAGCAGTTCTTC

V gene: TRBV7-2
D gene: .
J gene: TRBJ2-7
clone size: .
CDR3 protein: CASSLGRSRHEQYF
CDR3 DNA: TGTGCCAGCAGCTTAGGCCGATCGAGGCACGAGCAGTACTTC

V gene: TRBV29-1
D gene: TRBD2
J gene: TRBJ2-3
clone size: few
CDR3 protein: CSVERAGVTDTQYF
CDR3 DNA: TGCAGCGTTGAAAGAGCGGGAGTCACAGATACGCAGTATTTT

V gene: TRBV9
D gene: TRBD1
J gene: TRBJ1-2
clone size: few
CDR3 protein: CASSPGQGYGYTF
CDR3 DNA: TGTGCCAGCAGCCCGGGACAGGGCTATGGCTACACCTTC

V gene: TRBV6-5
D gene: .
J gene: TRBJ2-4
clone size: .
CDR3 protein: CASSLLGGWTKNIQYF
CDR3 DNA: TGTGCCAGCAGTTTGTTAGGAGGGTGGACCAAAAACATTCAGTACTTC

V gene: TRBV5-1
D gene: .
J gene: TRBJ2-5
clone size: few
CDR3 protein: CASSQGNPTQYF
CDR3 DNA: TGCGCCAGCAGCCAAGGAAATCCGACCCAGTACTTC

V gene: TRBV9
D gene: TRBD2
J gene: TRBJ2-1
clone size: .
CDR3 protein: CASSPTGLAVYNEQFF
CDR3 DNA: TGTGCCAGCAGCCCAACAGGACTAGCGGTATACAATGAGCAGTTCTTC

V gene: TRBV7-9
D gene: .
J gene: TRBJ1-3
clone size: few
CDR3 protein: CASSPDTGNTIYF
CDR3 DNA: TGTGCCAGCAGCCCGGACACTGGAAACACCATATATTTT

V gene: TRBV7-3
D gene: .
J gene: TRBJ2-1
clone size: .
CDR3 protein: CASSLWGEYNEQFF
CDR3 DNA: TGTGCCAGCAGCTTGTGGGGGGAATACAATGAGCAGTTCTTC

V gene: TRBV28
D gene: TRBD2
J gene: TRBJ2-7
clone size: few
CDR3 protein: CASKVAGGDPSYEQYF
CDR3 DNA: TGTGCCAGCAAGGTAGCGGGAGGGGACCCTTCCTACGAGCAGTACTTC

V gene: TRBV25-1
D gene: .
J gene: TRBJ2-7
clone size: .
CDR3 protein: CASRLQGSYEQYF
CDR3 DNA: TGTGCCAGCCGACTGCAGGGGAGCTACGAGCAGTACTTC

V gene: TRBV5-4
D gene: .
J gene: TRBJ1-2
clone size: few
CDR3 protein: CASSPQWGPGHGYTF
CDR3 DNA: TGTGCCAGCAGCCCGCAATGGGGGCCGGGGCATGGCTACACCTTC

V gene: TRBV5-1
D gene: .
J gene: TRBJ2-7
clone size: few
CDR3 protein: CASSLGVSYEQYF
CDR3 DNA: TGCGCCAGCAGCTTGGGGGTTTCCTACGAGCAGTACTTC

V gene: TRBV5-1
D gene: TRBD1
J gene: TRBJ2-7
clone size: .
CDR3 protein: CASSLDGWDRAYEQYF
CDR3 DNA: TGCGCCAGCAGCTTGGATGGTTGGGACAGAGCCTACGAGCAGTACTTC

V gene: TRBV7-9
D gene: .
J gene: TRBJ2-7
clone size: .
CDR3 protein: CASSSRRAGEQYF
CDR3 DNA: TGTGCCAGCAGCTCCCGCAGGGCGGGCGAGCAGTACTTC